Listed below are T cell receptor beta chains from one sample, sequenced in a study of Ad26.COV2.S vaccination and SARS-CoV-2 variants. Method: immunoSEQ multiplex PCR; TCRdb's copy keeps in-frame clones and lacks some. Of roughly 320,000 clones in the sample, around four fifths were seen once. The sequences come from peripheral blood, collected in a trial of Ad26.COV2.S vaccine versus placebo. Source of these receptors: a person between 18 and 65 years old who received the Ad26.COV2.S COVID-19 vaccine or a placebo. The CDR3 runs from the conserved cysteine through the conserved F or W. A D gene is named only where the DNA matches it firmly.

J gene: TRBJ2-7
V gene: TRBV21-1
D gene: .
CDR3 protein: CASVQVQGQGGFHEQYF

J gene: TRBJ1-5
V gene: TRBV29-1
D gene: .
CDR3 protein: CSVGGNNQPQHF

J gene: TRBJ1-3
V gene: TRBV12-3/TRBV12-4
D gene: .
CDR3 protein: CASREQTGNTIYF

J gene: TRBJ2-2
V gene: TRBV3-1/TRBV3-2
D gene: .
CDR3 protein: CASSQPNGTLNTGELFF

J gene: TRBJ2-3
V gene: TRBV3-1/TRBV3-2
D gene: TRBD1
CDR3 protein: CASSLAGTGSADTQYF

J gene: TRBJ1-5
V gene: TRBV6-1
D gene: .
CDR3 protein: CASSEASNQPQHF

J gene: TRBJ1-6
V gene: TRBV9
D gene: TRBD1
CDR3 protein: CASSGSGGSNSPLHF

J gene: TRBJ2-2
V gene: TRBV5-6
D gene: .
CDR3 protein: CASSLMSQANTGELFF

J gene: TRBJ1-6
V gene: TRBV30
D gene: .
CDR3 protein: CAWSEHSPVSYNSPLHF

J gene: TRBJ1-1
V gene: TRBV7-9
D gene: .
CDR3 protein: CASSLPSTSGEGLTEAFF

J gene: TRBJ1-2
V gene: TRBV6-4
D gene: .
CDR3 protein: CASSLTSGGYGYTF

J gene: TRBJ1-2
V gene: TRBV10-2
D gene: .
CDR3 protein: CATQDPAGRMNGYTF

J gene: TRBJ1-2
V gene: TRBV4-1
D gene: TRBD1
CDR3 protein: CASSLGQGANYGYTF

J gene: TRBJ1-6
V gene: TRBV6-1
D gene: .
CDR3 protein: CASSELKGGNSPLHF

J gene: TRBJ2-2
V gene: TRBV7-3
D gene: TRBD2
CDR3 protein: CASSRTSPGELFF

J gene: TRBJ2-3
V gene: TRBV21-1
D gene: .
CDR3 protein: CASSKLGPSTDTQYF

J gene: TRBJ1-1
V gene: TRBV7-2
D gene: .
CDR3 protein: CASSLYTEAFF

J gene: TRBJ2-5
V gene: TRBV10-3
D gene: .
CDR3 protein: CAISESRTAQETQYF

J gene: TRBJ2-5
V gene: TRBV11-3
D gene: .
CDR3 protein: CASTSGSETQYF

J gene: TRBJ1-5
V gene: TRBV18
D gene: TRBD1
CDR3 protein: CASQGQGGNQPQHF

J gene: TRBJ2-1
V gene: TRBV5-5
D gene: .
CDR3 protein: CASSLSIGSSYNEQFF

J gene: TRBJ1-3
V gene: TRBV19
D gene: .
CDR3 protein: CASAQGTGNTIYF

J gene: TRBJ2-1
V gene: TRBV10-2
D gene: .
CDR3 protein: CASSETAYNEQFF

J gene: TRBJ1-2
V gene: TRBV12-3/TRBV12-4
D gene: .
CDR3 protein: CASKRGNYGYTF

J gene: TRBJ1-1
V gene: TRBV19
D gene: .
CDR3 protein: CASTPPGLLTEAFF

J gene: TRBJ2-7
V gene: TRBV5-4
D gene: .
CDR3 protein: CASSLERSSYEQYF

J gene: TRBJ1-3
V gene: TRBV10-3
D gene: TRBD1
CDR3 protein: CAISGTGLSGNTIYF

J gene: TRBJ2-1
V gene: TRBV21-1
D gene: .
CDR3 protein: CAGRGADNEQFF